Below are 17 T cell receptor beta chains sequenced from a single sample in a study of blood T cells in healthy people across ages. A sample-barcoded 5' primer and a J-beta primer mix were used in a second PCR of roughly 7 to 11 cycles. TCRdb called the 5' RACE reads again in MiXCR, with one record for every CDR3 protein. The sample contains under 2 million distinct CDR3 sequences, around 35% of which appear only once. Sequenced material: blood. All receptors come from a woman younger than 45 in good health.

This clonotype was recorded only once. The V gene is TRBV7-9, the J gene TRBJ1-1; D gene ambiguous. This CDR3 is 13 amino acids long. Between the trimmed V and J ends, which lost 5 bases and 0 bases, there was a span of 7 bases. Germline loops: CDR1 SEHNR, CDR2 FQNEAQ (reference sequence). CDR3 loop: CASSGWMNTEAFF. For the CDR3, the DNA is TGTGCCAGCAGCGGGTGGATGAACACTGAAGCTTTCTTT.

This clonotype was recorded many times. The rearrangement uses TRBV5-5 and TRBJ2-1, with TRBD1 matching 7 bases. Germline lookup yields CDR1 SGHKS and CDR2 YYEKEE (reference sequence). CDR3 length equals 15 residues. V lost 0 bases and J lost 4; bases outside the gene matches: 4. In DNA, the CDR3 is TGTGCCAGCAGCTTGGAGGGGGCAAAATACAATGAGCAGTTCTTC. Residues: CASSLEGAKYNEQFF.

As for this clonotype: The junction departs from germline at one end; a sequencing error may be responsible. The V and J genes are TRBV27 and TRBJ2-7, with D tentatively TRBD1 (6 bases). Germline loops: CDR1 MNHEY, CDR2 SMNVEV (reference sequence). The CDR3 runs 13 residues. The chain's CDR3 is CASSQGSSYERYF. CDR3 in DNA: TGTGCCAGCAGTCAGGGGTCCTCCTACGAGCGGTACTTC.

A few counts support this clonotype. The rearrangement links TRBV2 to TRBJ1-1; D might be TRBD1 (5 bases). The CDR3 sequence is 14 residues long. Germline CDR1 reads SNHLY; CDR2 reads FYNNEI. V was trimmed by 5 bases and J by 5 bases, leaving 15 bases between them. Here the CDR3 DNA reads TGTGCCAGCAGTAAACGGCAGGGAGGGACTGAAGCTTTCTTT. It codes for CASSKRQGGTEAFF.

At least ten counts were recorded for this clonotype. The chain links TRBV7-8 to TRBJ2-1; the match to TRBD2 covers 16 bases. This CDR3 is 20 amino acids long. V shed 7 bases and J 4 bases; nucleotides not matched to a gene: 16. The germline CDR1 and CDR2 sequences are SGHVS and FQNEAQ. CDR3 sequence reads: CASILLPGTSGRGAYNEQFF. For the CDR3, the DNA is TGTGCCAGCATCCTACTACCCGGGACTAGCGGGAGGGGGGCATACAATGAGCAGTTCTTC.

V usage is TRBV6-1 and J usage is TRBJ1-6; D remains ambiguous. V lost 1 base and J 12 bases, leaving 13 bases between the germline ends. From germline, CDR1 is MNHNS and CDR2 SASEGT. The CDR3 length is 14 residues. CDR3 amino acids: CASSEGIVAVPLHF. CDR3 DNA sequence: TGTGCCAGCAGTGAAGGAATCGTCGCAGTACCCCTCCACTTT.

The rearrangement joins TRBV12-3 or TRBV12-4 to TRBJ2-7; a possible D gene is TRBD1 (6 bases). The CDR3 extends over 12 amino acids. V lost 6 bases and J lost 12, with 18 bases in between. The CDR3 DNA reads TGTGCCAGCAGCCTGGGCACAGGGTTGCGGTACTTC. Protein: CASSLGTGLRYF.

This clonotype was recorded a few times. The gene calls are TRBV2 and TRBJ1-2; a possible D gene is TRBD1 (6 bases). V dropped 3 bases and J dropped 3 bases, with 8 bases sitting between them. CDR1 and CDR2 from the germline V gene are SNHLY and FYNNEI. This CDR3 region has 13 residues. The CDR3 sequence is CASSDHRDYGYTF. CDR3 nucleotides: TGTGCCAGCAGTGACCACAGGGACTATGGCTACACCTTC.

Turning to this clonotype: One junction end does not reproduce the germline sequence, and a read error may be involved. The J gene is TRBJ2-2, the V gene TRBV6-1, with no clear D. This CDR3 comprises 12 residues. Looked up from germline, CDR1 is MNHNS and CDR2 is SASEGT. CDR3 sequence (DNA): TGTGTCAGCAGTGAAGGGACCGGGGAGCTGTTTTTT. Translated, it gives CVSSEGTGELFF.

V usage is TRBV6-6 and J usage is TRBJ2-7; a weak D match, TRBD1 (5 bases). From germline, CDR1 is MNHNY and CDR2 SVGAGI (reference sequence). The CDR3 extends over 16 amino acids. V was shortened by 6 bases and J by 0 bases, with 18 bases between the two germline ends. In DNA form, the CDR3 reads TGTGCCAGCAGCCAAGGAAGGACACTGAGCTCCTACGAGCAGTACTTC. This gives the protein CASSQGRTLSSYEQYF.

V usage is TRBV20-1 and J usage is TRBJ2-5; 8 positions match TRBD2. In germline, CDR1 is DFQATT, CDR2 SNEGSKA (reference sequence). After removal of 5 bases from V and 13 bases from J, the junction contained 24 bases not matched to a gene. The CDR3 spans 16 residues. The CDR3 region has the DNA TGCAGTGCTGGTTCCGAGGGCGGGGGGAATACCTACGAGCGGTACTTC. This gives the protein CSAGSEGGGNTYERYF.

This chain joins TRBV6-1 and TRBJ1-5; no definite D call. Per the germline V gene, CDR1 is MNHNS and CDR2 is SASEGT. The CDR3 is 14 amino acids. V shed 2 bases and J shed 11 bases, with 16 bases lying between them. In DNA form, the CDR3 reads TGTGCCAGCAGTGAAACTAACAGCCCGTTGGCCCAGCATTTT. Its protein product is CASSETNSPLAQHF.

This clonotype has at least ten counts. The V call is TRBV7-9, the J call TRBJ2-7; D gene ambiguous. The CDR3 consists of 13 residues. Germline CDR1 SEHNR, CDR2 FQNEAQ (reference sequence). The ends were cut back, 1 base at V and 8 bases at J, with 12 bases in the middle. The CDR3 loop reads CASSLEGPGQQYF. CDR3 in DNA: TGTGCCAGCAGCTTAGAAGGTCCTGGGCAGCAGTACTTC.

This clonotype was seen a few times. The chain joins TRBV14 to TRBJ2-5, with 15 bases that match TRBD2. The ends lost 5 bases at V and 4 bases at J; junction bases unmatched: 17. There are 20 residues in the CDR3. CDR1 and CDR2 (germline): SGHDN, FVKESK. The CDR3, as DNA: TGTGCCAGCAGCTCCCGCGGGACTAGCGGGAGGTACCTAAATCCAGAGACCCAGTACTTC. Protein sequence: CASSSRGTSGRYLNPETQYF.

The CDR3 loop reads CASSTSGADTQYF. The CDR3 DNA follows: TGTGCCAGCAGTACCTCTGGGGCAGATACGCAGTATTTT. This chain uses TRBV2 with TRBJ2-3; no clear D. The V end lost 5 bases, the J end lost 4 bases, and 10 bases lay between the germline ends. The length of the CDR3 is 13 residues. Germline assignment: CDR1 SNHLY and CDR2 FYNNEI.

This clonotype has a single count. This chain joins TRBV7-2 and TRBJ1-2, with a possible D match to TRBD1 (6 bases). V was clipped by 5 bases and J by 4 bases, with 17 bases between them. This CDR3 has 15 residues. Germline lookup yields CDR1 SGHTA and CDR2 FQGNSA. DNA of the CDR3: TGTGCCAGCAGCATCGGGACAATGCAGGGCTATGGCTACACCTTC. Translated, it gives CASSIGTMQGYGYTF.

In the case of this clonotype: The junction and the germline gene differ at one end; a read error may be behind it. This chain links TRBV20-1 with TRBJ2-5, with 7 positions matching TRBD1. Per the germline V gene, CDR1 is DFQATT and CDR2 is SNEGSKA (reference sequence). The CDR3 has 15 amino acids. The CDR3 coding sequence is TGCAGTACTAGAACGGGACAGAGGACCCAAGAGACCCAGTACTTC. Its translation: CSTRTGQRTQETQYF.